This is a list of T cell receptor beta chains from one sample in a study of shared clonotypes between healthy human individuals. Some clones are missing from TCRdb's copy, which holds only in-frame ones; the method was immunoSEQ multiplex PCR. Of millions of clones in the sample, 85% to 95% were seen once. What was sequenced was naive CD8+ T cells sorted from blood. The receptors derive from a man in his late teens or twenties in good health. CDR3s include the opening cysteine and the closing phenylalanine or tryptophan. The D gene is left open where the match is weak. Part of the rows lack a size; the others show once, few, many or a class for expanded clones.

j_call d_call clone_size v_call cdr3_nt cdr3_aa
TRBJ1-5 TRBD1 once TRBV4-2 TGTGCCAGCAGCTACACAGGGGAAGAGCAGCCCCAGCATTTT CASSYTGEEQPQHF
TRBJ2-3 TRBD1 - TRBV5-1 TGCGCCAGCAGCGCCCGGACAGGGGCAGATACGCAGTATTTT CASSARTGADTQYF
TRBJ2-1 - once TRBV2 TGTGCCAGCATCAAAACTCACCAGGGGCTAGCCAACAATGAGCAGTTCTTC CASIKTHQGLANNEQFF
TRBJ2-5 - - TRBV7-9 TGTGCCAGCAGCTTAGGCGGAGGCCAAGAGACCCAGTACTTC CASSLGGGQETQYF
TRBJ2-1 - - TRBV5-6 TGTGCCAGCAGCCCGGGGGGCGGGCGCTACAATGAGCAGTTCTTC CASSPGGGRYNEQFF
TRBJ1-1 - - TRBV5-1 TGCGCCAGCAGCGAGGGACTGTCGAACACTGAAGCTTTCTTT CASSEGLSNTEAFF
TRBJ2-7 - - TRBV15 TGTGCCACCAGCAGAGCGGAAAACGAGCAGTACTTC CATSRAENEQYF
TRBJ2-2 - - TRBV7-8 TGTGCCAGCAGCCACGGGTCTCTCGCGAACACCGGGGAGCTGTTTTTT CASSHGSLANTGELFF
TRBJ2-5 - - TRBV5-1 TGCGCCAGCAGCCGCTGGCCTGGGAAGGGAGAGACCCAGTACTTC CASSRWPGKGETQYF
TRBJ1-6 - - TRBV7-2 TGTGCCAGCAGCTTGGGGCAGGGGCCACCCCTCCACTTT CASSLGQGPPLHF
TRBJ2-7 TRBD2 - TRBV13 TGTGCCAGCAGCTCGCGGGGGGGCCTCCTCGAGCAGTACTTC CASSSRGGLLEQYF
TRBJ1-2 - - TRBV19 TGTGCCAGTTTGACAGCACGCTATGGCTACACCTTC CASLTARYGYTF
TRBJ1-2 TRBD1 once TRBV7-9 TGTGCCAGCAGCTCCCCGGGACAGCAACTCCTTAACTATGGCTACACCTTC CASSSPGQQLLNYGYTF
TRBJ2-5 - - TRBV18 TGTGCCAGCTCACCCGATCGATTTCTGGACCGGACCCAGTACTTC CASSPDRFLDRTQYF